This passage covers 14 T cell receptor beta chains from one sample sequenced in a study of blood T cell repertoires in COVID-19. Using immunoSEQ multiplex PCR, the repertoire was profiled, and TCRdb retains in-frame clones only, with some absent. This sample has roughly 320,000 clones; approximately 90% occur once, and the top ten carry 6% to 8%. Input material: peripheral blood. Receptors originate from a woman in her 50s with COVID-19, enrolled during active disease.

The CDR3 here is CASSLAGGGPLQGAFF. In DNA form, the CDR3 reads TGTGCCAGCTCACTAGCCGGTGGCGGACCCCTCCAGGGAGCTTTCTTT. The rearrangement links TRBV18 to TRBJ1-1; D is perhaps TRBD1 (5 bases). V lost 4 bases, J lost 10 bases, and 25 bases lay in between. Germline V gene sequence: CDR1 KGHSH, CDR2 LQKENI. The length of the CDR3 is 16 residues.

The chain links TRBV19 to TRBJ2-1; 7 bases match TRBD2. The CDR3 loop spans 15 amino acids. Germline V lookup: CDR1 LNHDA, CDR2 SQIVND (reference sequence). Trimming at V came to 1 base and at J to 6 bases, leaving 6 bases not matched to a gene. In DNA, the CDR3 is TGTGCCAGTAGTATAGGGGGAGCGGGAATCAATGAGCAGTTCTTC. It is translated as CASSIGGAGINEQFF. Filled out from reference TRBV19 and TRBJ2-1, the complete variable domain reads DGGITQSPKYLFRKEGQNVTLSCEQNLNHDAMYWYRQDPGQGLRLIYYSQIVNDFQKGDIAEGYSVSREKKESFPLTVTSAQKNPTAFYLCASSIGGAGINEQFFGPGTRLTVL.

V usage is TRBV28 and J usage is TRBJ1-1; tentative D call: TRBD1 (5 bases). This CDR3 region has 15 residues. The germline V gene encodes CDR1 MDHEN and CDR2 SYDVKM. V was clipped by 3 bases and J by 1 base, with 12 bases between them. The CDR3 region has the DNA TGTGCCAGCAGTTTGGCCAGTACAGGGAACACTGAAGCTTTCTTT. This encodes CASSLASTGNTEAFF. The variable domain in full, completed from reference TRBV28 and TRBJ1-1, reads DVKVTQSSRYLVKRTGEKVFLECVQDMDHENMFWYRQDPGLGLRLIYFSYDVKMKEKGDIPEGYSVSREKKERFSLILESASTNQTSMYLCASSLASTGNTEAFFGQGTRLTVV.

The chain recombines TRBV27 with TRBJ2-5, with 11 nucleotides matching TRBD2. Germline trimming cut 5 bases from V and 4 bases from J; bases unmatched to any gene: 6. Germline CDR1 MNHEY, CDR2 SMNVEV (reference sequence). CDR3 length: 15 amino acids. The CDR3 loop reads CASSQPLAGVETQYF. The CDR3, as DNA: TGTGCCAGCAGTCAGCCACTAGCGGGAGTAGAGACCCAGTACTTC.

The chain links TRBV20-1 to TRBJ1-3; a possible D gene is TRBD1 (5 bases). The CDR3 is made up of 11 amino acids. V lost 3 bases and J 16 bases, leaving 16 bases between the germline ends. Germline V lookup: CDR1 DFQATT, CDR2 SNEGSKA (reference sequence). This chain's CDR3 is CSASPGGVWYF. CDR3 DNA sequence: TGCAGTGCTAGCCCCGGGGGGGTTTGGTATTTT.

This clone has just one count. The rearrangement links TRBV6-2 or TRBV6-3 to TRBJ2-2; 13 nucleotides align to TRBD2. Germline assignment: CDR1 MNHEY and CDR2 SVGEGT. With 5 bases clipped from V and 3 bases from J, the junction kept 6 bases outside the gene matches. The CDR3 covers 17 residues. CDR3 sequence (DNA): TGTGCCAGCAGTCCCCGCGGACTAGCGGGAGACACCGGGGAGCTGTTTTTT. It specifies CASSPRGLAGDTGELFF.

The CDR3 here is CSASAPGGLNQPQHF. CDR3 DNA: TGCAGTGCTAGTGCGCCAGGGGGACTCAATCAGCCCCAGCATTTT. The chain joins TRBV20-1 to TRBJ1-5; 7 bases map to TRBD1. V gave up 3 bases and J gave up 3 bases; unmatched junction bases: 8. The length of the CDR3 is 15 residues. Germline V CDR1 and CDR2: DFQATT, SNEGSKA (reference sequence).

The chain has TRBV18 and TRBJ2-1; 7 bases map to TRBD1. CDR3 size: 17 residues. Germline V gives CDR1 KGHSH, CDR2 LQKENI. Unmatched junction bases numbered 12, after V lost 3 bases and J lost 4 bases. The CDR3 is CASSPPRTTDRYNEQFF. The CDR3 DNA reads TGTGCCAGCTCACCTCCCCGGACGACGGACAGGTACAATGAGCAGTTCTTC.

This chain connects TRBV7-9 to TRBJ1-2; 11 bases map to TRBD1. V shed 5 bases, J shed 6 bases, and the junction held 5 bases outside the gene matches. CDR1 is SEHNR, CDR2 FQNEAQ, per germline (reference sequence). This CDR3 region has 14 residues. The CDR3: CASSIGQGANGYTF. For the CDR3, the DNA is TGTGCCAGCAGCATCGGACAGGGGGCGAATGGCTACACCTTC.

This chain joins TRBV27 and TRBJ1-1, with a tentative D call TRBD1 (5 bases). V lost 3 bases and J lost 4, with 18 bases in between. The CDR3 loop spans 16 amino acids. CDR1 and CDR2 (germline): MNHEY, SMNVEV (reference sequence). In nucleotides, the CDR3 is TGTGCCAGCAGTTTTCTCGGTCTTTCCGGGGGCACTGAAGCTTTCTTT. Residues: CASSFLGLSGGTEAFF.

This clone was picked up a small number of times. The chain uses TRBV27 and TRBJ2-1, with TRBD2 identical over 13 bases. Germline-derived CDR1 and CDR2 are MNHEY and SMNVEV (reference sequence). This CDR3 is 14 amino acids long. V was pared by 5 bases and J by 9 bases, with 4 bases of the junction left unmatched. In nucleotides, the CDR3 is TGTGCCAGCAGTCCCGGGACTAGCGGGATTGAGCAGTTCTTC. Residues: CASSPGTSGIEQFF.

In its sample, this clone was seen a few times. The chain uses TRBV3-1 (or the pseudogene TRBV3-2) and TRBJ2-6; D is undetermined. The CDR3 has 19 residues. Trimming left V 1 base short and J 0 bases short, with 16 bases between. Germline CDR1 and CDR2: LGHDT and YNNKEL (reference sequence). The CDR3 region has the DNA TGTGCCAGCAGCCAAGTCAATGTACTCGTAACCTCTGGGGCCAACGTCCTGACTTTC. Encoded protein: CASSQVNVLVTSGANVLTF.

The gene calls are TRBV7-8 and TRBJ1-1, with unresolved D. V was pared by 4 bases and J by 3 bases, with 12 bases between. Germline V gene sequence: CDR1 SGHVS, CDR2 FQNEAQ. The length of the CDR3 is 14 residues. This chain's CDR3 is CASSSRRGYTEAFF. DNA for the CDR3: TGTGCCAGCAGCTCTCGTCGCGGGTACACTGAAGCTTTCTTT.

The chain carries TRBV6-5 and TRBJ2-5; tentative D call: TRBD2 (6 bases). CDR1 and CDR2 from the germline V gene are MNHEY and SVGAGI. V lost 7 bases to trimming and J lost 5 bases, with 14 bases between them. This CDR3 is 13 amino acids long. CDR3 coding DNA: TGTGCCAGCAACCGGGACTGGGGGGAGACCCAGTACTTC. It specifies CASNRDWGETQYF.